The clone carrying this T cell receptor (beta chain) rates as medium-sized. What it binds is unknown. This record belongs to a study of beta chain bispecific antibodies for T cell cancers. About the study: TRBV sequencing of surviving healthy T cells measured each family's depletion. HPB-ALL carried surface TRBV5-5, while Jurkat carried TRBV12-3. Findings of the study overall: The anti-TRBV5-5 antibody also binds TRBV5-6, a similar gene. Normal T cells contributed less of the targeted TRBV signal than the leukemia cells did.

Via MiXCR, TCRdb re-called the 5' RACE reads, giving one row per CDR3 protein. The data hold roughly 15,000 distinct CDR3 sequences, with over 2% observed a single time. The CDR3 is 13 residues long. J lost 5 bases, V lost 6 bases, and 5 bases had no gene match. CDR1 is DFQATT, CDR2 SNEGSKA, per germline (reference sequence). T cells were expanded from blood mononuclear cells for two to three days with anti-CD3 OKT3 or CD3/CD28 beads. This chain links TRBV20-1 with TRBJ2-7; 12 positions agree with TRBD1. The material sequenced was healthy donor T cells cultured with leukemia cells. This receptor was taken from a human donor in good health. Some clones in this sample may be carry-over from other donors' samples. The CDR3, as DNA: TGCAGTGCCCCGGGACAGGGGGCCCACGAGCAGTACTTC. It is translated as CSAPGQGAHEQYF.